A single T cell receptor (beta chain) is shown here with its context. Its antigen remains unknown. The data stem from a study of T cells in localized non-small cell lung cancer. Whole-study findings and limits: Adjacent lung held a median 57 of the top 100 tumor clones.

Assay used: immunoSEQ multiplex PCR; TCRdb lists only in-frame clones, some missing. The table includes roughly 35,000 clones, approximately 90% detected once. V gave up 4 bases and J gave up 3 bases, with 3 bases separating them. Germline CDR1 reads SGHTA; CDR2 reads FQGNSA. CDR3 length: 11 residues. This clonotype was sampled from a female donor over 55 with stage I lung adenocarcinoma. This chain uses TRBV7-2 with TRBJ1-1; no clear D. Source: peripheral blood, taken before any cancer treatment. CDR3 nucleotide sequence: TGTGCCAGCAGCTCGGACACTGAAGCTTTCTTT. Protein sequence: CASSSDTEAFF.